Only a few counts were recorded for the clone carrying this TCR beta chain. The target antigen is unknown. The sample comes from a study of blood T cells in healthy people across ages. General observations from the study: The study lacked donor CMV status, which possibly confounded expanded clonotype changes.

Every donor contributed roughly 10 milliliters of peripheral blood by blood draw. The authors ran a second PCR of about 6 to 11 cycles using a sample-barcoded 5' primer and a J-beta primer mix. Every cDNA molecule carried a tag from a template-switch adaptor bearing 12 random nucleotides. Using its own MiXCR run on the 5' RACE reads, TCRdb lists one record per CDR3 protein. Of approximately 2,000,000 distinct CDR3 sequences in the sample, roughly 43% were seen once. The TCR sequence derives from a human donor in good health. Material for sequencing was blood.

CDR3 DNA: TGCAGCGTTGAGACAGGAGGACATGGCTACACCTTC. Translated: CSVETGGHGYTF. V usage is TRBV29-1 and J usage is TRBJ1-2, with a weak D call TRBD1 (6 bases). With 3 bases removed from V and 6 bases from J, the gap between germline ends came to 11 bases. Per germline, CDR1 SQVTM and CDR2 ANQGSEA. The CDR3 has 12 residues.